The present entry profiles one T cell receptor beta chain with its context. These data belong to a study of blood T cell repertoires in COVID-19. Produced via immunoSEQ multiplex PCR; TCRdb's table is partial and in-frame only. The sample has some 200,000 clones, around 87% seen once. Looked up from germline, CDR1 is LNHDA and CDR2 is SQIVND (reference sequence). The ends were cut back, 5 bases at V and 3 bases at J, with 11 bases in the middle. This CDR3 region has 14 residues. This TCR came from a man between 18 and 35 years old with active or convalescent COVID-19. Source material: peripheral blood. This chain connects TRBV19 to TRBJ1-3, with a possible D match to TRBD1 (5 bases). The chain's CDR3 is CASSLQGLGNTIYF. The CDR3 bases are TGTGCCAGTAGTCTTCAGGGACTTGGAAACACCATATATTTT. The full variable domain, its missing parts supplied by reference TRBV19 and TRBJ1-3, is DGGITQSPKYLFRKEGQNVTLSCEQNLNHDAMYWYRQDPGQGLRLIYYSQIVNDFQKGDIAEGYSVSREKKESFPLTVTSAQKNPTAFYLCASSLQGLGNTIYFGEGSWLTVV.